This T cell receptor (beta chain) was found in a study of Ad26.COV2.S vaccination and SARS-CoV-2 variants. Study-wide results and limits: Responses of T cells in total may have been underestimated by the TCR breadth and depth analyses. Greater spike-specific TCR breadth was seen in vaccine recipients than in placebo recipients.

Treatment denoted: around 19 received Ad26.COV2.S at low or high dose, single or two shots; roughly 5 received placebo; per-sample allocation not given. Day 63 after the first vaccine or placebo injection was the time point for sampling. SARS-CoV-2 spike from the Wuhan strain was encoded by the vaccine, an Ad26 vector. The CDR3 loop spans 18 amino acids. Trimming removed 5 bases from V and 1 base from J; junction bases left unmatched: 9. Germline assignment: CDR1 MNHEY and CDR2 SMNVEV (reference sequence). Using immunoSEQ multiplex PCR, the repertoire was profiled, and TCRdb retains in-frame clones only, with some absent. The data contain a few hundred thousand clones, approximately 90% of them seen just once; the ten biggest clones take up less than 4%. Concerning this clone itself: Its specificity is unknown.

The TCR originated in a person aged 18-65 years who received the Ad26.COV2.S COVID-19 vaccine or a placebo. The sample was peripheral blood, taken in a trial of Ad26.COV2.S vaccine versus placebo. V usage is TRBV27 and J usage is TRBJ2-2; TRBD1 aligns across 11 bases. The CDR3 DNA reads TGTGCCAGCAGTCCCTTCGGGACAGGGGGATTGAACACCGGGGAGCTGTTTTTT. Its protein product is CASSPFGTGGLNTGELFF.